The 9 T cell receptor beta chains below all came from one sample that was sequenced in a study of blood T cell repertoires in COVID-19. The protocol was immunoSEQ multiplex PCR, while the TCRdb copy is restricted to in-frame clones and leaves out a portion. The sample includes 200,000 to 300,000 clones, 81% of them seen just once. The material sequenced was peripheral blood. Receptors were obtained from an elderly woman with COVID-19, enrolled during active disease.

In regard to this clone: Other DNA sequences in this specimen translate into the identical CDR3. V usage is TRBV12-3 or TRBV12-4 and J usage is TRBJ1-2, with D maybe TRBD1 (6 bases). Trimming took off 2 bases at V and 8 bases at J, with 6 bases between the two ends. The CDR3 runs to 11 residues. The CDR3 region has the DNA TGTGCCAGCAGTTTAAGGGGGGGCTACACCTTC. As protein: CASSLRGGYTF.

The chain has TRBV7-8 and TRBJ2-2; D is perhaps TRBD2 (5 bases). The CDR3 sequence is 15 residues long. Trimming stripped 5 bases from V and 7 bases from J, with 17 bases between. Per the germline V gene, CDR1 is SGHVS and CDR2 is FQNEAQ. The CDR3 protein is CASSTNGEIFGELFF. The DNA of the CDR3 is TGTGCCAGCAGCACAAACGGGGAGATCTTCGGGGAGCTGTTTTTT.

The chain is built from TRBV7-8 and TRBJ1-5, with a weak D call TRBD1 (5 bases). The CDR3 length is 15 residues. With 1 base removed from V and 3 bases from J, the gap between germline ends came to 10 bases. Per the germline V gene, CDR1 is SGHVS and CDR2 is FQNEAQ. The CDR3 sequence is CASSLGMGHNQPQHF. Here the CDR3 DNA reads TGTGCCAGCAGCTTAGGAATGGGGCACAATCAGCCCCAGCATTTT. The full variable domain, in which reference TRBV7-8 and TRBJ1-5 provide the parts outside the CDR3, is GAGVSQSPRYKVAKRGQDVALRCDPISGHVSLFWYQQALGQGPEFLTYFQNEAQLDKSGLPSDRFFAERPEGSVSTLKIQRTQQEDSAVYLCASSLGMGHNQPQHFGDGTRLSIL.

The rearrangement links TRBV6-2 or TRBV6-3 to TRBJ2-7; 9 bases are shared with TRBD2. This CDR3 is 16 amino acids long. V shed 2 bases, J shed 2 bases, and the junction held 7 bases outside the gene matches. The germline V gene has CDR1 MNHEY and CDR2 SVGEGT. DNA of the CDR3: TGTGCCAGCAGTTACGCTCGTGGCGGGGGGGCCTACGAGCAGTACTTC. Residues: CASSYARGGGAYEQYF.

The CDR3 coding sequence is TGTGCCAGCAGTTTGCAGGGGGCCAATTCACCCCTCCACTTT. It encodes CASSLQGANSPLHF. The rearrangement links TRBV5-4 to TRBJ1-6; 8 bases line up with TRBD1. The CDR3 is 14 amino acids. Per germline, CDR1 SGHNT and CDR2 YYREEE (reference sequence). Germline trimming cut 5 bases from V and 7 bases from J; bases unmatched to any gene: 5. Filled out from reference TRBV5-4 and TRBJ1-6, the complete variable domain reads ETGVTQSPTHLIKTRGQQVTLRCSSQSGHNTVSWYQQALGQGPQFIFQYYREEENGRGNFPPRFSGLQFPNYSSELNVNALELDDSALYLCASSLQGANSPLHFGNGTRLTVT.

A few counts support this clone. The chain carries TRBV7-9 and TRBJ1-1; maybe TRBD1 (5 bases). The CDR3 sequence is 14 residues long. Per germline, CDR1 SEHNR and CDR2 FQNEAQ (reference sequence). V lost 5 bases, J lost 1 base, and 11 bases lay in between. DNA for the CDR3: TGTGCCAGCAGCCCGACAGCCGAGAACACTGAAGCTTTCTTT. It yields the protein CASSPTAENTEAFF. The entire variable domain, with the rest obtained from reference TRBV7-9 and TRBJ1-1, is as follows: DTGVSQNPRHKITKRGQNVTFRCDPISEHNRLYWYRQTLGQGPEFLTYFQNEAQLEKSRLLSDRFSAERPKGSFSTLEIQRTEQGDSAMYLCASSPTAENTEAFFGQGTRLTVV.

V gene TRBV6-1 combines with J gene TRBJ1-5; D gene unclear. Germline V lookup: CDR1 MNHNS, CDR2 SASEGT. V was clipped by 1 base and J by 1 base, with 5 bases between them. This CDR3 comprises 14 residues. CDR3 in DNA: TGTGCCAGCAGTGAAGTACTCAGCAATCAGCCCCAGCATTTT. Translated, it gives CASSEVLSNQPQHF.

This clone was picked up a small number of times. The J gene is TRBJ1-1, the V gene TRBV27; TRBD1 aligns across 7 bases. CDR3 length equals 15 residues. With V trimmed by 2 bases and J by 0 bases, 3 bases remained unmatched. Germline loops: CDR1 MNHEY, CDR2 SMNVEV (reference sequence). As DNA, the CDR3 is TGTGCCAGCAGTTTAGGACAGGCGTTGAACACTGAAGCTTTCTTT. This encodes CASSLGQALNTEAFF.

This clone showed up just once. The rearrangement uses TRBV18 and TRBJ1-2, with D uncertain. Trimming cost V 5 bases and J 0 bases, with 22 bases left between them. Germline V gene lookup returns CDR1 KGHSH and CDR2 LQKENI. CDR3 length equals 18 residues. The DNA of the CDR3 is TGTGCCAGCTCAGACACGTTCTATAGGAGGGATTCTAACTATGGCTACACCTTC. Residues: CASSDTFYRRDSNYGYTF.